A selection of T cell receptor beta chains follows, all from one sample in a study of cytomegalovirus exposure and HLA in healthy donors. Assay: immunoSEQ multiplex PCR; the TCRdb copy retains only in-frame clones and omits some. The specimen's table records over 200,000 clones. The sample taken for sequencing was PBMCs. These receptor sequences come from a woman aged 25 to 45 in good health and CMV-seropositive. Both conserved end residues are part of each CDR3. A D gene is named only where the DNA matches it firmly.

j_gene,v_gene,d_gene,CDR3nt,CDR3aa
TRBJ1-1,TRBV5-6,TRBD1,TGTGCCAGCAGCTTGGCCGGGACAGGGTACACTGAAGCTTTCTTT,CASSLAGTGYTEAFF
TRBJ1-6,TRBV9,TRBD1,TGTGCCAGCAGCGTAGGGACAGGGGTTAATTCACCCCTCCACTTT,CASSVGTGVNSPLHF
TRBJ1-4,TRBV20-1,-,TGCAGTGCTAAACTAGATGAAAAACTGTTTTTT,CSAKLDEKLFF
TRBJ2-5,TRBV6-1,-,TGTGCCAGCACCCCCCAGAGGGAGACCCAGTACTTC,CASTPQRETQYF
TRBJ1-1,TRBV7-9,-,TGTGCCAGTGAGCGGACAGTGTGGTTTAAGGCTTTCTTT,CASERTVWFKAFF
TRBJ1-2,TRBV28,-,TGTGCCAGCACCTATGGCTATGGCTACACCTTC,CASTYGYGYTF
TRBJ1-1,TRBV5-6,TRBD1,TGTGCCAGCAGGGGTGCCGGGACAGGGCGTATTTTGGCTTTCTTT,CASRGAGTGRILAFF
TRBJ1-1,TRBV6-1,TRBD1,TGTGCCAGCAGGTGGACAGGGTACACTGAAGCTTTCTTT,CASRWTGYTEAFF
TRBJ2-7,TRBV2,-,TGTGCCAGCAGTGCCTACTCCGGGACACTGGGCGAGCAGTACTTC,CASSAYSGTLGEQYF
TRBJ2-1,TRBV19,-,TGTGCCAGTAGTATACAGGCGTGGAATGAGCAGTTCTTC,CASSIQAWNEQFF
TRBJ2-3,TRBV4-2,-,TGTGCCAGCAGCCAAGTTGGCGGGGAGGGCACAGATACGCAGTATTTT,CASSQVGGEGTDTQYF
TRBJ1-2,TRBV7-8,-,TGTGCCAGCAGCTTAAGTTCGTCAGGGTATGGCTACACCTTC,CASSLSSSGYGYTF
TRBJ2-1,TRBV2,-,TGTGCCAGCAGTCGTTCAGCAGGGGTCATCGGCAATGAGCAGTTCTTC,CASSRSAGVIGNEQFF
TRBJ2-3,TRBV5-6,-,TGTGCCAGCAGATCTCTCAGCGGCACGACAGATACGCAGTATTTT,CASRSLSGTTDTQYF
TRBJ2-7,TRBV9,TRBD2,TGTGCCAGCAGCAGAGGGGTAACTAGCGGAACCTACGAGCAGTACTTC,CASSRGVTSGTYEQYF
TRBJ2-2,TRBV19,-,TGTGCCATCCAGTCGCAGGGGTACACCGGGGAGCTGTTTTTT,CAIQSQGYTGELFF
TRBJ2-4,TRBV6-6,-,TGTGCCAGCAGCTCTACAGGGAGTGGCAAAAACATTCAGTACTTC,CASSSTGSGKNIQYF
TRBJ1-3,TRBV7-8,-,TGTGCCAGCAGCCCAAATCGGGGTTCTGGAAACACCATATATTTT,CASSPNRGSGNTIYF
TRBJ1-2,TRBV15,TRBD1,TGTGCCACCAGCACTTTGGGGGGACAGGGAGATGGCTACACCTTC,CATSTLGGQGDGYTF
TRBJ1-5,TRBV28,TRBD1,TGTGCCAGCAGCCCTTACCGGGACAGGGGAGGTCAGCCCCAGCATTTT,CASSPYRDRGGQPQHF
TRBJ1-3,TRBV5-1,-,TGCGCCAGCAGCTTGGGGCCCGGGTCCTACCCTGGAAACACCATATATTTT,CASSLGPGSYPGNTIYF
TRBJ2-1,TRBV11-2,TRBD2,TGTGCCAGCAGCTCCACTGGAACAGCGGGGGGTAACAATGAGCAGTTCTTC,CASSSTGTAGGNNEQFF
TRBJ2-1,TRBV7-7,TRBD2,TGTGCCAGCAGCTTAAGAGCGGGAGGGAACAATGAGCAGTTCTTC,CASSLRAGGNNEQFF
TRBJ2-7,TRBV28,TRBD2,TGTGCCAGCAGTCCTCCGAGACTAGCGGGGCGCGAGCAGTACTTC,CASSPPRLAGREQYF
TRBJ2-7,TRBV4-2,-,TGTGCCAGCAGCCAAGAGCCTTTGCAGTACCCGTACTACGAGCAGTACTTC,CASSQEPLQYPYYEQYF
TRBJ1-4,TRBV6-5,-,TGTGCCAGCAGCCGACAATATGCAACTAATGAAAAACTGTTTTTT,CASSRQYATNEKLFF
TRBJ1-2,TRBV30,TRBD1,TGTGCCTGGAGTGTAGGGGGCCGCGATGGCTACACCTTC,CAWSVGGRDGYTF
TRBJ2-3,TRBV5-6,TRBD1,TGTGCCAGCAGCGAAGGGACAGGAGCAGATACGCAGTATTTT,CASSEGTGADTQYF